These 16 T cell receptor beta chains were sequenced from one sample in a study of molecular identifiers for immune sequencing clone quantification. TCRdb independently ran MiXCR on the PCR reads; one entry per CDR3 protein. The sample lists around 460,000 distinct CDR3 sequences; about 26% were seen once. Source material: naive CD8+ T cells from blood, with Jurkat cell RNA spiked in. Described subset: FACS-sorted CD8+CD4-CCR7+CD45RA+ naive T cells. These receptors all stem from a human donor in good health. Some libraries in this study had Jurkat cell RNA spiked in.

The chain recombines TRBV12-3 or TRBV12-4 with TRBJ2-1; 11 nucleotides line up with TRBD2. V trimming: 6 bases; J trimming: 7 bases; junction bases outside the gene matches: 11. This CDR3 region has 16 residues. CDR3 region: CASSQTGLAVPNEQFF. CDR3 DNA sequence: TGTGCCAGCAGCCAAACGGGACTAGCGGTGCCTAATGAGCAGTTCTTC.

The chain is built from TRBV2 and TRBJ2-7, with D tentatively TRBD2 (6 bases). The CDR3 runs to 14 residues. Per germline, CDR1 SNHLY and CDR2 FYNNEI. V lost 0 bases, J lost 3 bases, and 9 bases lay in between. The CDR3 DNA sequence: TGTGCCAGCAGTGAAGCGGGGGGACTCTACGAGCAGTACTTC. It specifies CASSEAGGLYEQYF.

Written as DNA, the CDR3 is TGTGCCAGCAGGAGACAGGGGGTCTACGAGCAGTACTTC. Protein sequence: CASRRQGVYEQYF. This chain joins TRBV6-2 or TRBV6-3 and TRBJ2-7; 9 bases are shared with TRBD1. The CDR3 extends over 13 amino acids. V dropped 6 bases and J dropped 3; count of bases not matched to a gene: 3. Germline values: CDR1 MNHEY, CDR2 SVGEGT.

V usage is TRBV12-3 or TRBV12-4 and J usage is TRBJ2-5; the D gene is possibly TRBD2 (5 bases). V lost 6 bases, J lost 5 bases, and 10 bases lay in between. This CDR3 is built from 12 residues. The CDR3 reads CASREEVETQYF. The CDR3 nucleotides are TGTGCCAGCAGGGAGGAGGTGGAGACCCAGTACTTC.

This chain uses TRBV27 with TRBJ1-6; D gene unclear. V was cut by 2 bases and J by 0 bases, with 5 bases left in between. Per germline, CDR1 MNHEY and CDR2 SMNVEV (reference sequence). This CDR3 contains 15 residues. The CDR3 region has the DNA TGTGCCAGCAGTTTAAGTGCCTCCTATAATTCACCCCTCCACTTT. Translation gives CASSLSASYNSPLHF.

V and J are TRBV4-2 and TRBJ2-1, with D possibly matching TRBD1 (5 bases). The CDR3 spans 17 residues. Trimming removed 0 bases at V and 0 bases at J, with 12 bases between. Germline values: CDR1 LGHNA, CDR2 YNFKEQ. CDR3 bases: TGTGCCAGCAGCCAAGAAGGGGCGAGGAGCTCCTACAATGAGCAGTTCTTC. It specifies CASSQEGARSSYNEQFF.

This clonotype has just a few counts. The chain joins TRBV20-1 to TRBJ2-5; the match to TRBD2 covers 8 bases. CDR1 and CDR2 from the germline V gene are DFQATT and SNEGSKA (reference sequence). The junction had 12 bases not matched to a gene; V was cut back by 7 bases and J by 5 bases. The CDR3 consists of 14 residues. CDR3 region: CSGRGAGVGETQYF. The CDR3 bases are TGCAGTGGGAGGGGAGCGGGAGTGGGTGAGACCCAGTACTTC.

The chain employs TRBV20-1 and TRBJ2-7, with D maybe TRBD1 (6 bases). V gave up 3 bases and J gave up 2 bases, with 11 bases separating them. Germline V gene lookup returns CDR1 DFQATT and CDR2 SNEGSKA (reference sequence). The CDR3 is made up of 13 amino acids. CDR3 amino acids: CSASQGSAYEQYF. CDR3 sequence (DNA): TGCAGTGCTAGTCAGGGGTCAGCCTACGAGCAGTACTTC.

This clonotype was recorded at least ten times. The V call is TRBV28, the J call TRBJ2-7; maybe TRBD1 (5 bases). Deletions cut 3 bases from V and 5 bases from J, with 8 bases between. In germline, CDR1 is MDHEN, CDR2 SYDVKM. The CDR3 loop spans 12 amino acids. CDR3 sequence: CASSFQGNEQYF. CDR3 nucleotides: TGTGCCAGCAGTTTCCAGGGCAACGAGCAGTACTTC.

The chain couples TRBV12-5 to TRBJ2-1; 8 bases line up with TRBD2. The CDR3 is 12 residues long. Germline V gives CDR1 LGHNT, CDR2 FRNRAP. Trimming cost V 7 bases and J 15 bases; bases outside gene matches: 11. The CDR3 nucleotides read TGTGCTAGTGCCCCGGGTGGGGCGGGGGGGTTCTTC. This codes for CASAPGGAGGFF. The entire variable domain, with the rest obtained from reference TRBV12-5 and TRBJ2-1, is as follows: DARVTQTPRHKVTEMGQEVTMRCQPILGHNTVFWYRQTMMQGLELLAYFRNRAPLDDSGMPKDRFSAEMPDATLATLKIQPSEPRDSAVYFCASAPGGAGGFFGPGTRLTVL.

Regarding this clonotype: A much larger clone differs from this one at a single base, so this may be a read error. Given the absence of the conserved phenylalanine or tryptophan at the CDR3 end, a read error is likely. This chain uses TRBV27 with TRBJ2-7, with 7 bases matching TRBD1. This CDR3 has 13 amino acids. From germline, CDR1 is MNHEY and CDR2 SMNVEV (reference sequence). V trimming: 6 bases; J trimming: 5 bases; junction bases outside the gene matches: 7. In nucleotides, the CDR3 is TGTGCCAGCAGCCCGACAGGGACGAACGAGCAGTACCTC. Protein sequence: CASSPTGTNEQYL.

This clonotype was counted ten times or more. V usage is TRBV9 and J usage is TRBJ2-5; TRBD2 matches at 7 bases. Germline V CDR1 and CDR2: SGDLS, YYNGEE. With 2 bases clipped from V and 1 base from J, the junction kept 2 bases outside the gene matches. This CDR3 spans 14 amino acids. CDR3: CASSVTSSQETQYF. DNA of the CDR3: TGTGCCAGCAGCGTGACTAGCAGCCAAGAGACCCAGTACTTC.

This clonotype appeared once. This chain connects TRBV21-1 to TRBJ2-5; the table names TRBD1, a call not compared with the DNA. TRBV21-1 is reported as a pseudogene. This CDR3 is built from 15 residues. The CDR3 here is CASRGEWTGEEAQYF. In DNA form, the CDR3 reads TGTGCCAGCAGGGGGGAATGGACAGGAGAAGAGGCGCAGTACTTC.

The sample holds a few counts of this clonotype. V and J are TRBV27 and TRBJ2-7; 9 bases are a match to TRBD2. CDR1 and CDR2 (germline): MNHEY, SMNVEV (reference sequence). V dropped 5 bases and J dropped 4; count of bases not matched to a gene: 9. This CDR3 has 15 residues. For the CDR3, the DNA is TGTGCCAGCAGTATGACTAGCGGATGGGGGTACGAGCAGTACTTC. The encoded protein is CASSMTSGWGYEQYF.

This chain links TRBV19 with TRBJ2-1, with D possibly called TRBD1 or TRBD2 (6 bases each). The ends were cut back, 7 bases at V and 6 bases at J, with 22 bases in the middle. Germline values: CDR1 LNHDA, CDR2 SQIVND (reference sequence). This CDR3 region has 16 residues. The CDR3 nucleotides read TGTGCCAGTACTGCTTGGGGGGCGCAGGGTAGCAATGAGCAGTTCTTC. Its translation is CASTAWGAQGSNEQFF.

This clonotype has more than one count but fewer than ten. This chain uses TRBV27 with TRBJ1-6; the match to TRBD1 covers 9 bases. V lost 7 bases, J lost 7 bases, and 8 bases stayed unmatched. The germline gives CDR1 MNHEY, CDR2 SMNVEV (reference sequence). The CDR3 spans 15 residues. This chain's CDR3 is CASTLMGQGNSPLHF. DNA of the CDR3: TGTGCCAGCACCCTCATGGGACAGGGCAATTCACCCCTCCACTTT.